The T cell receptor beta chain under discussion was sequenced for a study of patients and donors after allogeneic stem cell transplantation. The V gene end was trimmed by 2 bases and the J gene end by 3 bases; junction bases not matched to a gene: 7. CDR3 size: 16 residues. CDR1 is MGHDK and CDR2 is SYGVNS in the germline V gene. TCRdb reprocessed the RT-PCR reads via MiXCR and lists one record per CDR3 protein. The repertoire holds about 90,000 distinct CDR3 sequences, with under 50% as singletons. J is TRBJ1-1 and V is TRBV25-1, with 9 bases that match TRBD1. What was sequenced was blood, either unsorted or a sorted T cell fraction (not recorded which). This receptor was identified in a human donor who was either an allogeneic HSCT recipient or a stem cell or donor lymphocyte infusion donor (not recorded which). It is not recorded whose cells these are; they may come from a transplant donor. CDR3 amino acids: CASSEALGQGDTEAFF. The CDR3 coding sequence is TGTGCCAGCAGTGAAGCCTTGGGACAGGGAGACACTGAAGCTTTCTTT.